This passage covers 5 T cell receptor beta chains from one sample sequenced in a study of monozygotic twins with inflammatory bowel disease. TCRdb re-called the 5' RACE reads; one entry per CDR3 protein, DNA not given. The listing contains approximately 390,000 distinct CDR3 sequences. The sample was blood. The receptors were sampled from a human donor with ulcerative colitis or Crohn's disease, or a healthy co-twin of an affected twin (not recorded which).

CDR3: CASSQDFGAGTYNEQFF. The rearrangement joins TRBV14 to TRBJ2-1; as DNA is missing, the TRBD2 call by TCRdb cannot be tested. Germline V lookup: CDR1 SGHDN, CDR2 FVKESK. This CDR3 region has 17 residues.

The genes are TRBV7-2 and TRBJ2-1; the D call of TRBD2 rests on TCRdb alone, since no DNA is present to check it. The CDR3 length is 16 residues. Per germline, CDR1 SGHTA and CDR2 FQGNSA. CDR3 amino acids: CASSLASGVPYNEQFF.

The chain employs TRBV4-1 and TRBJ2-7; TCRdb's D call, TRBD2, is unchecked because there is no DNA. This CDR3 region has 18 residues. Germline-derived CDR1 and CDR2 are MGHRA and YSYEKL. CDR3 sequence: CASSQDVRRQVSSYEQYF.

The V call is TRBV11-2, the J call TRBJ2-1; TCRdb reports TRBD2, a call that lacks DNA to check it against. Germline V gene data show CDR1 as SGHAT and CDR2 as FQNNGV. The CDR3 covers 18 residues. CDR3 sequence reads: CASSPQTFTSGRTNEQFF.

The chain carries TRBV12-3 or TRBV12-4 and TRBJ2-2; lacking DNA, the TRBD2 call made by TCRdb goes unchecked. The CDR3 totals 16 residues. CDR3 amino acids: CASSSAGTLNTGELFF.